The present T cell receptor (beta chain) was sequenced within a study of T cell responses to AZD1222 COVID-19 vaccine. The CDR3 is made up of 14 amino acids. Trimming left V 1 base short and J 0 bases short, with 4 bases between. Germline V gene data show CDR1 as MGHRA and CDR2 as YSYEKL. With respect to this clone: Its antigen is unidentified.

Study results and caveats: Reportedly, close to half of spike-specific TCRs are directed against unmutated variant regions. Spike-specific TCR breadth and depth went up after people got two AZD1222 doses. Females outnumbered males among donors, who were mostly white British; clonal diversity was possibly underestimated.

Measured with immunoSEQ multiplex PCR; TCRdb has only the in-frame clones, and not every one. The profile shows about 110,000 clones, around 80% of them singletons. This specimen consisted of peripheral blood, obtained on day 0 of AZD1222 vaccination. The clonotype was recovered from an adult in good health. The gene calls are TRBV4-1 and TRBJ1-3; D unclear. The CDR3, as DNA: TGCGCCAGCAGCCAAGCCCCCTCTGGAAACACCATATATTTT. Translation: CASSQAPSGNTIYF.